This is a list of T cell receptor beta chains from one sample in a study of OX40 agonist ivuxolimab in advanced cancers. Using immunoSEQ multiplex PCR, the repertoire was profiled, and TCRdb retains in-frame clones only, with some absent. Of 70,000 to 85,000 clones in the sample, 80% to 90% are singletons; the top ten hold 1.5% to 2%. The material was CD4+ or CD8+ T cells sorted from blood, obtained in a trial of the OX40 agonist ivuxolimab. Source of these receptors: an adult with an advanced solid tumor such as melanoma, head and neck, liver or kidney cancer. Both conserved end residues are part of each CDR3. The D gene is left open where the match is weak. Not all rows give a size; the values are once, few, many and, for expanded clones, a class.

D	V	size	J	CDR3	DNA
TRBD1	TRBV4-2	.	TRBJ2-1	CASSQDRTLGDRDYNEQFF	TGTGCCAGCAGCCAAGATCGGACCCTCGGGGACAGGGACTACAATGAGCAGTTCTTC
.	TRBV5-6	few	TRBJ2-1	CASSLVAMGYNEQFF	TGTGCCAGCAGCTTGGTAGCGATGGGCTACAATGAGCAGTTCTTC
.	TRBV7-9	.	TRBJ1-6	CASSLARQLSPLHF	TGTGCCAGCAGCTTAGCGCGCCAGCTTTCACCCCTCCACTTT
.	TRBV9	.	TRBJ2-5	CASSIRDSQETQYF	TGTGCCAGCAGCATACGGGACTCCCAAGAGACCCAGTACTTC
.	TRBV6-1	.	TRBJ1-1	CASSARGTEAFF	TGTGCCAGCAGTGCTAGGGGAACTGAAGCTTTCTTT
TRBD1	TRBV14	.	TRBJ1-2	CASSQPGGDGYTF	TGTGCCAGCAGCCAACCAGGGGGAGATGGCTACACCTTC
TRBD2	TRBV11-2	.	TRBJ2-5	CASSRAQRGRQETQYF	TGTGCCAGCAGCCGCGCGCAGCGGGGGCGCCAAGAGACCCAGTACTTC
.	TRBV2	.	TRBJ1-1	CASRSRDPPFF	TGTGCCAGCAGAAGCCGGGACCCACCGTTTTTT
TRBD1	TRBV7-9	medium-sized	TRBJ1-2	CASSYFGQAYGYTF	TGTGCCAGCAGCTACTTCGGACAGGCCTATGGCTACACCTTC
.	TRBV2	.	TRBJ2-7	CASTPKSVQYF	TGTGCCAGCACCCCTAAATCCGTGCAGTACTTC
TRBD2	TRBV27	.	TRBJ2-7	CASRGAGLDEQYF	TGTGCCAGCAGAGGAGCGGGGTTAGACGAGCAGTACTTC
.	TRBV10-3	once	TRBJ1-6	CAISESKRSTYNSPLHF	TGTGCCATCAGTGAGTCGAAACGGTCCACCTATAATTCACCCCTCCACTTT
.	TRBV30	once	TRBJ2-1	CAWSPQTLSSYNEQFF	TGTGCCTGGAGTCCCCAGACGTTGAGCTCCTACAATGAGCAGTTCTTC
.	TRBV28	.	TRBJ2-7	CASSLAFSSYEQYF	TGTGCCAGCAGTTTAGCCTTCAGCTCCTACGAGCAGTACTTC
.	TRBV7-2	.	TRBJ2-7	CASSSSPLRSEQYF	TGTGCCAGCAGCTCTAGCCCCCTCCGCTCCGAGCAGTACTTC
.	TRBV5-1	.	TRBJ2-7	CASSRGTVEFYEQYF	TGCGCCAGCAGCCGCGGGACAGTCGAATTCTACGAGCAGTACTTC
TRBD1	TRBV5-1	.	TRBJ2-1	CASSPQGAAYNEQFF	TGCGCCAGCAGCCCACAGGGGGCTGCTTACAATGAGCAGTTCTTC
.	TRBV4-3	.	TRBJ1-5	CASSQDAQGIQPQHF	TGCGCCAGCAGCCAAGATGCTCAGGGTATTCAGCCCCAGCATTTT
.	TRBV19	.	TRBJ2-6	CASSSGQRGSSGANVLTF	TGTGCCAGTAGTTCGGGACAGCGGGGGTCCTCTGGGGCCAACGTCCTGACTTTC
TRBD2	TRBV7-3	.	TRBJ2-7	CASSHGRGTRPYEQYF	TGTGCCAGCAGCCATGGGAGGGGGACTAGGCCCTACGAGCAGTACTTC
TRBD2	TRBV6-6	few	TRBJ2-3	CASSFLAGGPDTQYF	TGTGCCAGCAGTTTTCTAGCGGGGGGGCCCGATACGCAGTATTTT
.	TRBV2	.	TRBJ1-2	CASSEGGSLKRGYTF	TGTGCCAGCAGTGAAGGAGGGAGCCTAAAGCGTGGCTACACCTTC